A selection of T cell receptor beta chains follows, all from one sample in a study of monozygotic twins with inflammatory bowel disease. TCRdb reprocessed the 5' RACE reads and stores each CDR3 protein as one record, lacking DNA. This listing includes over 100,000 distinct CDR3 sequences. Sequencing was performed on blood. The receptors come from a human donor with ulcerative colitis or Crohn's disease, or a healthy co-twin of an affected twin (not recorded which). CDR3s include the opening cysteine and the closing phenylalanine or tryptophan.

V	J	CDR3
TRBV4-1	TRBJ1-2	CASSQDLSRKPGLIYGYTF
TRBV19	TRBJ1-2	CASSPVGIYGYTF
TRBV6-1	TRBJ2-6	CASSEPRDRGRIGANVLTF
TRBV20-1	TRBJ1-2	CSARPDRPGYTF
TRBV7-9	TRBJ1-5	CASSPREGGNQPQHF
TRBV20-1	TRBJ2-5	CSARVPSGLQETQYF
TRBV11-2	TRBJ2-7	CASSSHPYEQYF
TRBV28	TRBJ1-2	CASTPTGWYGYTF
TRBV7-2	TRBJ2-4	CASSPDNLAKNIQYF
TRBV7-9	TRBJ2-3	CASSSDISSTDTQYF
TRBV3-1	TRBJ2-7	CASSQDIDSSYEQYF
TRBV7-2	TRBJ2-1	CASSSASGRTFF
TRBV3-1	TRBJ2-2	CASQSKHGTGGTGELFF
TRBV4-2	TRBJ2-3	CASSHLPGLGSTDTQYF
TRBV7-9	TRBJ2-1	CASSPLARDGLQDEQFF
TRBV28	TRBJ1-5	CASSTGGSSNQPQHF
TRBV5-1	TRBJ2-7	CASRPLWVTQSYEQYF
TRBV9	TRBJ1-1	CASSIAPARGGNTEAFF
TRBV11-3	TRBJ2-2	CASSFEHNTGELFF
TRBV4-3	TRBJ2-7	CASSPSRGSVYEQYF
TRBV9	TRBJ1-3	CASSVVPGTSGNTIYF
TRBV28	TRBJ2-1	CASSFSGSLDNEQFF
TRBV20-1	TRBJ2-3	CSARGDRESDTQYF
TRBV7-8	TRBJ2-1	CASSSGVAASHINEQFF
TRBV5-6	TRBJ2-7	CASSRLQGHEQYF
TRBV12-3/TRBV12-4	TRBJ2-1	CASSHGNGRGNNEQFF
TRBV20-1	TRBJ2-5	CSAARGTVRETQYF
TRBV30	TRBJ2-7	CACSVLAGPYEQYF
TRBV12-3/TRBV12-4	TRBJ2-2	CASSFPDTGELFF
TRBV28	TRBJ2-3	CASSSPGGSQDTQYF
TRBV11-2	TRBJ2-2	CASSDKPGQAWLTGELFF
TRBV7-9	TRBJ2-7	CASSSQGASYEQYF
TRBV20-1	TRBJ2-5	CSAKPLEHLRGGTQYF
TRBV9	TRBJ2-2	CASIARVTGELFF
TRBV7-2	TRBJ2-5	CASNSQGRIQETQYF
TRBV4-2	TRBJ2-1	CASSQRLRLAGGRDEQFF
TRBV20-1	TRBJ2-7	CSARVAGRNYEQYF
TRBV7-9	TRBJ2-7	CASSSFSSYEQYF
TRBV4-1	TRBJ2-2	CASSQIAGNTGELFF
TRBV28	TRBJ2-7	CATSAPGGSYEQYF
TRBV5-4	TRBJ2-5	CASSSGTSPAAQETQYF
TRBV4-2	TRBJ1-4	CASSQDRGGDEEKLFF
TRBV5-6	TRBJ2-6	CASSFSFSFSGANVLTF
TRBV5-4	TRBJ2-5	CASSLRSGSGGWETQYF
TRBV12-5	TRBJ2-7	CASGLVEPGAYEQYF
TRBV20-1	TRBJ2-5	CSASGGRQETQYF
TRBV6-5	TRBJ1-2	CASSYARDYGYTF
TRBV28	TRBJ1-1	CASSLWEGNTEAFF
TRBV6-1	TRBJ1-4	CASSEAQTGYLF
TRBV11-2	TRBJ1-1	CASSLGTAGWFGTEAFF
TRBV20-1	TRBJ1-5	CSVPTAMTVNQPQHF
TRBV25-1	TRBJ1-2	CASRATGSLGYGYIF
TRBV20-1	TRBJ2-1	CSAWDGTYNEQFF
TRBV28	TRBJ2-2	CASSLSLTNTGELFF
TRBV28	TRBJ2-2	CASSPGHSENGELFF
TRBV7-6	TRBJ2-1	CASRETGTSAEQFF
TRBV29-1	TRBJ2-2	CSVGAGDTNTGELFF
TRBV28	TRBJ1-5	CASNQAVLHQPQHF
TRBV2	TRBJ2-2	CASSSSTNTGELFF
TRBV7-9	TRBJ1-2	CASSLAGSHYGYTF